The T cell receptor beta chain described here comes from a study of cytomegalovirus exposure and HLA in healthy donors. Study results and limitations: Some segments of the V type, notably TRBV6-2 and TRBV6-3, were excluded as indistinguishable.

Notes on this clone: Antigen: not known. Germline is not matched at one junction end, which may reflect a read error. At the DNA level, this CDR3 is encoded by other sequences in the same sample as well.

This CDR3 region has 16 residues. Germline lookup yields CDR1 SGHTA and CDR2 FQGTGA. The PCR was carried out with 60 Vbeta primers and 13 Jbeta primers. Produced via immunoSEQ multiplex PCR; TCRdb's table is partial and in-frame only. The data hold 110,000 to 150,000 clones, with approximately 80% observed a single time. Sequencing was done on a sample of PBMCs. The rearrangement joins TRBV7-3 to TRBJ2-3, with D maybe TRBD1 (6 bases). The clonotype comes from a male donor in good health and CMV-seropositive. This chain's CDR3 is CASSLVPRGDTDTQYF. CDR3 nucleotide sequence: TGTGCCAGCAGCTTAGTCCCCAGGGGCGACACAGACACGCAGTATTTT.